These T cell receptor beta chains were read from a single sample in a study of T cell repertoires in cytomegalovirus infection. TCRdb redid the calling of the reads with MiXCR, one entry per CDR3 protein. The sample carries about 260,000 distinct CDR3 sequences, roughly 13% recorded once. The specimen was PBMCs. The receptor set was obtained from a human donor in good health (CMV status not recorded). Some clones in this sample may be carry-over from other donors' samples. The CDR3 runs from the conserved cysteine through the conserved F or W. The D gene is left open where the match is weak. The size field is filled for only some rows; it gives once, few, many or a size class.

TRBJ1-1	TRBV6-2/TRBV6-3	many	.	CASSSSMGVIMNTEAFF	TGTGCCAGCAGTTCCTCAATGGGGGTGATCATGAACACTGAAGCTTTCTTT
TRBJ1-1	TRBV7-2	many	TRBD1	CASSPGTDRTEAFF	TGTGCCAGCAGCCCCGGGACAGATCGAACTGAAGCTTTCTTT
TRBJ1-2	TRBV7-2	many	.	CASSLDTGRYTF	TGTGCCAGCAGCTTAGATACAGGGCGCTACACCTTC
TRBJ1-1	TRBV7-2	many	.	CASSLLGRMNTEAFF	TGTGCCAGCAGCCTCCTGGGACGGATGAACACTGAAGCTTTCTTT
TRBJ2-5	TRBV7-2	many	TRBD1	CASSPTGGRETQYF	TGTGCCAGCAGCCCAACAGGGGGCAGAGAGACCCAGTACTTC
TRBJ2-5	TRBV20-1	few	TRBD2	CSATGTTSQETQYF	TGCAGTGCAACCGGGACTACAAGCCAAGAGACCCAGTACTTC
TRBJ2-7	TRBV20-1	few	.	CSARDVGGSYEQYF	TGCAGTGCTAGAGACGTCGGCGGCTCCTACGAGCAGTACTTC
TRBJ2-7	TRBV5-4	few	TRBD1	CASSSYGTGDEQYF	TGTGCCAGCAGCTCATATGGGACAGGCGACGAGCAGTACTTC
TRBJ2-1	TRBV7-2	many	TRBD2	CASSLGPGGYAEQFF	TGTGCCAGCAGCTTAGGACCCGGGGGGTATGCTGAGCAGTTCTTC
TRBJ2-7	TRBV7-6	many	.	CASSSQMTATYEQYF	TGTGCCAGCAGCTCCCAGATGACAGCAACCTACGAGCAGTACTTC
TRBJ1-1	TRBV27	.	TRBD1	CASSLYPDRGAFF	TGTGCCAGCAGTCTTTACCCGGACAGGGGAGCTTTCTTT
TRBJ2-5	TRBV29-1	.	.	CSAKSYSGGETQYF	TGCAGCGCGAAAAGTTATTCAGGGGGGGAGACCCAGTACTTC
TRBJ2-1	TRBV6-2/TRBV6-3	many	TRBD2	CASSYSLKGTSGTYNEQFF	TGTGCCAGCAGTTACTCACTAAAAGGGACTAGCGGGACCTACAATGAGCAGTTCTTC
TRBJ2-3	TRBV20-1	few	TRBD2	CSGRGGANTQYF	TGCAGTGGAAGGGGAGGGGCTAATACGCAGTATTTT
TRBJ1-6	TRBV28	.	.	CASSSQPGAGSGSPLHF	TGTGCCAGCAGTTCCCAGCCCGGGGCAGGGAGCGGTTCACCCCTCCACTTT
TRBJ1-2	TRBV5-4	.	.	CASSLGGNLNYGYTF	TGTGCCAGCAGCTTGGGTGGAAACCTTAACTATGGCTACACCTTC
TRBJ1-5	TRBV12-3/TRBV12-4	.	.	CASRDDSNQPQHF	TGTGCCAGCAGAGACGACAGCAATCAGCCCCAGCATTTT
TRBJ2-5	TRBV2	.	.	CASSDPPSQETQYF	TGTGCCAGCAGTGACCCACCCAGCCAAGAGACCCAGTACTTC
TRBJ2-4	TRBV20-1	many	.	CSAYREIVKNIQYF	TGCAGTGCATATCGGGAGATTGTCAAAAACATTCAGTACTTC
TRBJ1-4	TRBV12-3/TRBV12-4	.	TRBD1	CASSRKGQGNEKLFF	TGTGCCAGCAGCCGCAAGGGACAGGGAAATGAAAAACTGTTTTTT
TRBJ2-1	TRBV7-8	many	TRBD2	CASSLVTSGRAGGEQFF	TGTGCCAGCAGCTTAGTGACTAGCGGGAGGGCCGGAGGTGAGCAGTTCTTC
TRBJ1-1	TRBV29-1	once	.	CSGIGGTGPEAFF	TGCAGCGGCATTGGAGGGACGGGACCTGAAGCTTTCTTT
TRBJ1-4	TRBV25-1	.	.	CASSGQGSEKLFF	TGTGCCAGCAGTGGGCAGGGGAGTGAAAAACTGTTTTTT
TRBJ2-1	TRBV28	many	TRBD2	CASSSPRLAGNEQFF	TGTGCCAGCAGTTCGCCCCGACTAGCGGGAAATGAGCAGTTCTTC
TRBJ1-1	TRBV5-1	.	TRBD1	CASTPGQGHTEAFF	TGCGCCAGCACCCCCGGACAGGGCCACACTGAAGCTTTCTTT
TRBJ1-1	TRBV2	.	.	CASSSGWARTEAFF	TGTGCCAGCAGTAGCGGCTGGGCCAGGACTGAAGCTTTCTTT
TRBJ2-3	TRBV5-1	few	.	CASRRIAVLYPTDTQYF	TGCGCCAGCAGGCGGATAGCGGTCCTCTACCCCACAGATACGCAGTATTTT
TRBJ1-6	TRBV27	many	TRBD1	CASSPDRAVSPLHF	TGTGCCAGCAGTCCGGACAGGGCTGTTTCACCCCTCCACTTT
TRBJ2-1	TRBV28	many	.	CASSSPAAGHDNEQFF	TGTGCCAGCAGTTCTCCCGCAGCGGGACACGACAATGAGCAGTTCTTC
TRBJ1-2	TRBV4-1	.	.	CASSQEVGRYGGYTF	TGCGCCAGCAGCCAAGAGGTGGGGCGGTACGGTGGCTACACCTTC
TRBJ2-7	TRBV6-5	.	.	CASSPVSAGKMYEQYF	TGTGCCAGCAGCCCGGTCTCGGCGGGGAAAATGTACGAGCAGTACTTC
TRBJ2-5	TRBV28	.	TRBD1	CASSFTGTVSQETQYF	TGTGCCAGCAGTTTTACAGGGACAGTCTCACAAGAGACCCAGTACTTC
TRBJ2-7	TRBV6-2/TRBV6-3	many	TRBD1	CASSYSDRVNEQYF	TGTGCCAGCAGTTACTCGGACAGGGTCAACGAGCAGTACTTC
TRBJ1-1	TRBV20-1	.	.	CSASKRGGVTEAFF	TGCAGTGCTTCGAAGCGGGGGGGCGTCACTGAAGCTTTCTTT
TRBJ2-7	TRBV6-1	many	.	CASKAAGSKYEQYF	TGTGCCAGCAAGGCGGCGGGGTCGAAATACGAGCAGTACTTC
TRBJ2-2	TRBV6-1	many	TRBD1	CASTPWGTGGGSGELFF	TGTGCCAGCACTCCCTGGGGGACAGGGGGCGGGTCCGGGGAGCTGTTTTTT
TRBJ1-1	TRBV11-2	many	.	CASSLVGTGNEAAFF	TGTGCCAGCAGCTTAGTTGGGACTGGGAATGAGGCAGCTTTCTTT
TRBJ1-2	TRBV29-1	.	.	CSVPLEGDGYTF	TGCAGCGTTCCCCTTGAGGGTGACGGCTACACCTTC
TRBJ1-4	TRBV11-2	many	TRBD1	CASSSPRGIEKLFF	TGTGCCAGCAGCTCGCCCAGGGGGATCGAAAAACTGTTTTTT
TRBJ1-1	TRBV5-6	many	.	CASSWRGANTEAFF	TGTGCCAGCAGCTGGCGAGGTGCCAACACTGAAGCTTTCTTT
TRBJ2-1	TRBV19	.	.	CASSSGGLGNEQFF	TGTGCCAGTAGTTCGGGGGGCCTCGGGAATGAGCAGTTCTTC
TRBJ2-3	TRBV29-1	many	.	CSVWPVSTDTQYF	TGCAGCGTCTGGCCAGTTAGCACAGATACGCAGTATTTT
TRBJ1-1	TRBV19	.	TRBD1	CASSIAPGTGGYTEAFF	TGTGCCAGTAGTATAGCCCCCGGGACAGGGGGCTACACTGAAGCTTTCTTT
TRBJ1-1	TRBV29-1	.	TRBD1	CSVKGQGNTEAFF	TGCAGCGTGAAGGGACAGGGGAACACTGAAGCTTTCTTT
TRBJ2-3	TRBV29-1	.	.	CSVERDRTNTQYF	TGCAGCGTTGAGAGAGACCGCACAAATACGCAGTATTTT